What follows are 10 T cell receptor beta chains derived from one specimen sequenced in a study of T cells in Graves' hyperthyroidism and ophthalmopathy. The TCR beta CDR3 regions underwent amplification using RNA transcripts as the source. HTBI primers were the set used in a first-round RT-PCR of the TCR CDR3. TCRdb passed the multiplex PCR reads through MiXCR, listing each CDR3 protein once. The data contain over 300,000 distinct CDR3 sequences, 14% of them singletons. The sample was blood. The source is a woman aged 55-70 years with Graves' hyperthyroidism.

This clonotype has more than one count but fewer than ten. This chain connects TRBV24-1 to TRBJ2-1; 9 bases line up with TRBD1. Germline V gene lookup returns CDR1 KGHDR and CDR2 SFDVKD. The trim removed 0 bases at V and 9 bases at J, leaving 8 bases unmatched. CDR3 length: 16 residues. The CDR3 protein is CATSDLSLDRGGEQFF. CDR3 DNA sequence: TGTGCCACCAGTGATTTGTCCTTGGACAGGGGAGGTGAGCAGTTCTTC.

The chain employs TRBV6-2 or TRBV6-3 and TRBJ2-2; 11 nucleotides line up with TRBD2. The germline V gene encodes CDR1 MNHEY and CDR2 SVGEGT. The trim removed 8 bases at V and 4 bases at J, leaving 3 bases unmatched. The CDR3 is 14 residues long. Written as DNA, the CDR3 is TGTGCCAGCGCACTAGCGGGAGTCACCGGGGAGCTGTTTTTT. Encoded protein: CASALAGVTGELFF.

J is TRBJ2-1 and V is TRBV29-1; 9 bases align to TRBD2. The CDR3 loop spans 16 amino acids. Germline assignment: CDR1 SQVTM and CDR2 ANQGSEA. Germline trimming cut 7 bases from V and 4 bases from J; bases unmatched to any gene: 14. The CDR3 protein is CSAGGYSGSSYNEQFF. The CDR3 DNA reads TGCAGCGCTGGGGGTTATAGCGGGAGCTCGTACAATGAGCAGTTCTTC.

This clonotype was detected many times. The chain recombines TRBV10-3 with TRBJ2-1; 11 bases match TRBD2. Germline V CDR1 and CDR2: ENHRY, SYGVKD. This CDR3 is 15 amino acids long. V shed 1 base, J shed 12 bases, and the junction held 8 bases outside the gene matches. The CDR3 loop is CAISEWGTSGRGQFF. The CDR3 DNA reads TGTGCCATCAGTGAGTGGGGGACTAGCGGTCGGGGGCAGTTCTTC.

At least ten counts were recorded for this clonotype. The gene calls are TRBV20-1 and TRBJ2-1; a possible D gene is TRBD1 (5 bases). V lost 7 bases, J lost 5 bases, and 18 bases lay in between. The CDR3 has 14 residues. The V gene's germline CDR1 is DFQATT and CDR2 SNEGSKA (reference sequence). CDR3 protein: CSVKDTVLNNEQFF. The CDR3 nucleotides read TGCAGTGTAAAGGACACGGTCTTAAACAATGAGCAGTTCTTC.

This clonotype was seen at least ten times. The chain joins TRBV30 to TRBJ1-2; no definite D call. The V gene lost 4 bases and the J gene lost 4 bases, with 16 bases spanning the gap. The CDR3 sequence is 14 residues long. The germline CDR1 and CDR2 sequences are GTSNPN and SVGIG (reference sequence). Here the CDR3 reads CAWNPPGYSYGYTF. DNA for the CDR3: TGTGCCTGGAACCCGCCGGGGTACAGCTATGGCTACACCTTC.

Turning to this clonotype: A much larger clone differs by one base, so this may be a read error. The chain combines TRBV3-1 with TRBJ1-1; maybe TRBD1 (5 bases). Germline lookup yields CDR1 LGHDT and CDR2 YNNKEL (reference sequence). Trimming removed 8 bases from V and 5 bases from J, with 15 bases in between. The CDR3 is 13 amino acids. The CDR3 DNA is TGTGCCAGCCCGGGAAGGGGCCAGACTGAAGCTTTCTTT. Protein: CASPGRGQTEAFF.

The chain links TRBV19 to TRBJ1-5; 7 positions agree with TRBD1. CDR3 length: 15 residues. Looked up from germline, CDR1 is LNHDA and CDR2 is SQIVND (reference sequence). V lost 7 bases and J lost 2; bases outside the gene matches: 8. In DNA form, the CDR3 reads TGTGCCAGTACCGACCCAGGGGGGGGCAATCAGCCCCAGCATTTT. The encoded protein is CASTDPGGGNQPQHF.

This clonotype was observed a few times. The rearrangement links TRBV4-1 to TRBJ1-1; the match to TRBD1 covers 11 bases. The CDR3 spans 16 residues. From germline, CDR1 is MGHRA and CDR2 YSYEKL. The trim removed 4 bases at V and 3 bases at J, leaving 7 bases unmatched. CDR3 nucleotides: TGCGCCAGCAGCCCCGCGGGACAGGGGGGTCACACTGAAGCTTTCTTT. Translation gives CASSPAGQGGHTEAFF.

The chain employs TRBV27 and TRBJ1-6; TRBD1 matches at 11 bases. The CDR3 contains 14 residues. The junction had 3 bases not matched to a gene; V was cut back by 5 bases and J by 9 bases. Germline V CDR1 and CDR2: MNHEY, SMNVEV (reference sequence). CDR3 protein: CASSGTGGLSPLHF. The CDR3 nucleotides read TGTGCCAGCAGTGGGACAGGGGGACTTTCACCCCTCCACTTT.